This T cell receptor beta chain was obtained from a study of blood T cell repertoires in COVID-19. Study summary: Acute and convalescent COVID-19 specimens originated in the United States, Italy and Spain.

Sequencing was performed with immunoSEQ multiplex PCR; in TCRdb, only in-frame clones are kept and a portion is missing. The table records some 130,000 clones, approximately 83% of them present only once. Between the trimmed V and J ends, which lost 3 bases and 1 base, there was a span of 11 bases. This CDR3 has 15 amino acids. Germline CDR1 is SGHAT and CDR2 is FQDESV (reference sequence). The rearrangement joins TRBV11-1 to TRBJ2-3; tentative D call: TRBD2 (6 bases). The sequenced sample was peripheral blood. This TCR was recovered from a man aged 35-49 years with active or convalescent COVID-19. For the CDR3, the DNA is TGTGCCAGCAGCTTGGTGGGGGAGGGCACAGATACGCAGTATTTT. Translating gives CASSLVGEGTDTQYF.